Detailed here is one T cell receptor beta chain. Its antigen is not known. At one of its ends the junction is not consistent with the germline gene, which may arise from a read error. TCRbeta libraries were built with three rounds of nested PCR, modified from ARM-PCR. Each CDR3 protein is one row after TCRdb ran MiXCR on the multiplex PCR reads. This repertoire shows about 200,000 distinct CDR3 sequences, around 71% found once; its top ten account for approximately 25%. Germline values: CDR1 DFQATT, CDR2 SNEGSKA (reference sequence). The CDR3 consists of 15 residues. This specimen belongs to a study of tumor and adjacent non-tumor tissue in lung cancer. The template was RNA from unsorted bulk tissue. Study-wide points: Significantly higher TCR diversity was found in tumor than normal lung.

Sample: lung tumor tissue. This sequence joins TRBV20-1 and TRBJ1-6; 7 bases align to TRBD1. This receptor was identified in a man aged 55-75 years with non-small cell lung cancer. In DNA, the CDR3 is TGCAGTGCTATCTCCGGGACAGTTTATAATCCACCCCTCCACTTT. Encoded protein: CSAISGTVYNPPLHF.